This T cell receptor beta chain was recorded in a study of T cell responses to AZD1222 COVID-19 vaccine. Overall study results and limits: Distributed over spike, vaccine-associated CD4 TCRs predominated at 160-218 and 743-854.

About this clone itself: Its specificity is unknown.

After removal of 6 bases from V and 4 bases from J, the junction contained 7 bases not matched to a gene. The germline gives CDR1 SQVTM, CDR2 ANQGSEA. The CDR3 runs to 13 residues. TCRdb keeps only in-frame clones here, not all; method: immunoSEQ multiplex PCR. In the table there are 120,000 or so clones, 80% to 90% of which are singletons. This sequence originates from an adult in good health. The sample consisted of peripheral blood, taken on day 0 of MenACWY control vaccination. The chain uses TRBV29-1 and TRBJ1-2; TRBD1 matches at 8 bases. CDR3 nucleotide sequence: TGCAGCGTAGTTAGGACAGGGATCTATGGCTACACCTTC. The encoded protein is CSVVRTGIYGYTF.